This is a list of T cell receptor beta chains from one sample in a study of blood T cell repertoires in COVID-19. Sequencing was performed with immunoSEQ multiplex PCR; in TCRdb, only in-frame clones are kept and a portion is missing. This repertoire shows under 200,000 clones, roughly 80% found once; its top ten account for approximately 9.9%. The sequenced sample was PBMCs or T cells enriched from blood (not recorded which). These TCRs come from a man over 45 who had recovered from COVID-19. CDR3s include the opening cysteine and the closing phenylalanine or tryptophan. D genes are given only for firm matches. Size is stated for part of the rows, as once, few or many counts, or as a class when the clone is expanded.

TRBV7-6	.	TRBD2	TRBJ2-3	CASSYLGSGGSADTQYF	TGTGCCAGCAGCTACCTGGGCAGCGGGGGTTCGGCAGATACGCAGTATTTT
TRBV30	.	.	TRBJ1-3	CAWSQADLSGNTIYF	TGTGCCTGGAGTCAGGCAGACCTCTCTGGAAACACCATATATTTT
TRBV7-2	few	TRBD1	TRBJ2-5	CASSAGTGVQETQYF	TGTGCCAGCTCGGCCGGGACAGGGGTGCAAGAGACCCAGTACTTC
TRBV20-1	.	TRBD1	TRBJ1-1	CSARTGNEAFF	TGCAGTGCAAGGACAGGGAATGAAGCTTTCTTT
TRBV27	.	TRBD1	TRBJ2-1	CASSLALGQYNEQFF	TGTGCCAGCAGTCTCGCCCTGGGACAGTACAATGAGCAGTTCTTC
TRBV5-1	.	TRBD2	TRBJ2-1	CASSSSSGAYNEQFF	TGCGCCAGCAGCTCTTCTAGCGGGGCATACAATGAGCAGTTCTTC
TRBV6-5	.	TRBD2	TRBJ2-2	CASSSGGVTGELFF	TGTGCCAGCAGTTCCGGGGGGGTAACCGGGGAGCTGTTTTTT
TRBV10-2	.	TRBD1	TRBJ1-1	CASSDLTGQGGVKAFF	TGCGCCAGCAGTGACCTCACCGGACAGGGAGGGGTGAAAGCTTTCTTT
TRBV27	.	TRBD2	TRBJ2-1	CASSLLAGGNNEQFF	TGTGCCAGCAGTTTACTAGCGGGAGGCAACAATGAGCAGTTCTTC
TRBV30	.	.	TRBJ2-3	CAWRSRKITDTQYF	TGTGCCTGGAGGTCCAGGAAAATCACAGATACGCAGTATTTT
TRBV12-3/TRBV12-4	.	.	TRBJ1-1	CASSLGGHTEAFF	TGTGCCAGCAGTTTAGGAGGGCACACTGAAGCTTTCTTT
TRBV20-1	.	.	TRBJ2-7	CSAKGVYEQYF	TGCAGCGCAAAGGGAGTTTACGAGCAGTACTTC
TRBV5-4	few	TRBD2	TRBJ2-1	CASSYPTSGSSYNEQFF	TGTGCCAGCAGCTACCCGACTAGCGGGAGCTCCTACAATGAGCAGTTCTTC
TRBV19	.	.	TRBJ2-4	CASSPQAGPGGNIQYF	TGTGCCAGTAGTCCACAAGCGGGTCCCGGGGGAAACATTCAGTACTTC
TRBV6-5	.	.	TRBJ1-2	CASSYYWDTANYGYTF	TGTGCCAGCAGTTACTACTGGGACACAGCTAACTATGGCTACACCTTC
TRBV6-5	few	.	TRBJ1-5	CATLGDRDNQPQHF	TGTGCCACCCTGGGAGATCGCGACAATCAGCCCCAGCATTTT
TRBV30	.	TRBD1	TRBJ1-2	CAWSAGQVSYYGYTF	TGTGCCTGGAGTGCGGGACAGGTATCTTACTATGGCTACACCTTC
TRBV20-1	.	.	TRBJ2-1	CSASPPLADINNEQFF	TGCAGTGCTAGTCCGCCGTTAGCGGACATAAACAATGAGCAGTTCTTC
TRBV9	.	TRBD1	TRBJ2-7	CASSFGTESYEQYF	TGTGCCAGCAGCTTCGGGACAGAGTCCTACGAGCAGTACTTC
TRBV28	.	.	TRBJ1-4	CASGLASTNEKLFF	TGTGCCAGCGGTCTGGCATCAACTAATGAAAAACTGTTTTTT